A selection of T cell receptor beta chains follows, all from one sample in a study of cytomegalovirus exposure and HLA in healthy donors. Clones were sequenced by immunoSEQ multiplex PCR, and TCRdb holds only the in-frame ones, with some missing. The sample yields some 150,000 clones, approximately 85% seen once. The sequenced material came from PBMCs. Receptors were obtained from a woman between 50 and 59 years old in good health and CMV-seropositive. CDR3s include the opening cysteine and the closing phenylalanine or tryptophan. D genes are given only for firm matches. Rows may omit the clone size; those that give it use once, few, many or a size class.

v_gene: TRBV18
abundance: NA
d_gene: TRBD1
j_gene: TRBJ1-4
CDR3nt: TGTGCCAGCTCTCTTGACAGGGTGGAAGGTGAAAAACTGTTTTTT
CDR3aa: CASSLDRVEGEKLFF

v_gene: TRBV10-1
abundance: NA
d_gene: TRBD2
j_gene: TRBJ2-1
CDR3nt: TGCGCCAGCAGTCCGGGACTAGCGGGAGCGGGGTCCTACAATGAGCAGTTCTTC
CDR3aa: CASSPGLAGAGSYNEQFF

v_gene: TRBV7-7
abundance: NA
d_gene: TRBD2
j_gene: TRBJ2-1
CDR3nt: TGTGCTAGCAGCTTGGGACTAGCGGGCACCAATGAGCAGTTCTTC
CDR3aa: CASSLGLAGTNEQFF

v_gene: TRBV5-1
abundance: NA
d_gene: NA
j_gene: TRBJ2-1
CDR3nt: TGCGCCAGCAGCTTTGCGCGGGACGGTGAGCAGTTCTTC
CDR3aa: CASSFARDGEQFF

v_gene: TRBV5-1
abundance: NA
d_gene: TRBD1
j_gene: TRBJ1-2
CDR3nt: TGCGCCAGCAGCTTGTTAGGGGGCGCGAGTGGCTACACCTTC
CDR3aa: CASSLLGGASGYTF

v_gene: TRBV4-2
abundance: NA
d_gene: NA
j_gene: TRBJ2-2
CDR3nt: TGTGCCAGCAGCCAAGGAGAGGGGGAAGCCGGGGAGCTGTTTTTT
CDR3aa: CASSQGEGEAGELFF

v_gene: TRBV30
abundance: few
d_gene: NA
j_gene: TRBJ2-2
CDR3nt: TGTGCCTGGAGTGTTTTAGTGTCCGGGGAGCTGTTTTTT
CDR3aa: CAWSVLVSGELFF

v_gene: TRBV11-2
abundance: NA
d_gene: TRBD2
j_gene: TRBJ2-4
CDR3nt: TGTGCCAGCAGCCCCGGGGGGGCTAGGGCTAACATTCAGTACTTC
CDR3aa: CASSPGGARANIQYF

v_gene: TRBV6-1
abundance: NA
d_gene: NA
j_gene: TRBJ1-3
CDR3nt: TGTGCCAGCAGTCCGCTGGACAGTGGAAACACCATATATTTT
CDR3aa: CASSPLDSGNTIYF

v_gene: TRBV5-1
abundance: NA
d_gene: TRBD1
j_gene: TRBJ1-5
CDR3nt: TGCGCCAGCAGCTTGACAGGGGATCAGCCCCAGCATTTT
CDR3aa: CASSLTGDQPQHF

v_gene: TRBV5-1
abundance: NA
d_gene: NA
j_gene: TRBJ2-5
CDR3nt: TGCGCCAGCAGCGGCGGGCAGGGGTACCAAGAGACCCAGTACTTC
CDR3aa: CASSGGQGYQETQYF

v_gene: TRBV2
abundance: NA
d_gene: NA
j_gene: TRBJ2-7
CDR3nt: TGTGCCAGCAGAGTAGGGCCTACCAGGGACTACGAGCAGTACTTC
CDR3aa: CASRVGPTRDYEQYF

v_gene: TRBV4-3
abundance: NA
d_gene: NA
j_gene: TRBJ2-7
CDR3nt: TGCGCCAGCAGCCAGAGCCGCGGCCGGAACTACGAGCAGTACTTC
CDR3aa: CASSQSRGRNYEQYF

v_gene: TRBV28
abundance: NA
d_gene: TRBD1
j_gene: TRBJ2-1
CDR3nt: TGTGCCAGCAGTTCGAGACAGGGGATGCAGTTCTTC
CDR3aa: CASSSRQGMQFF

v_gene: TRBV19
abundance: once
d_gene: NA
j_gene: TRBJ1-1
CDR3nt: TGTGCCAGTCTCAGGGTGGACACTGAAGCTTTCTTT
CDR3aa: CASLRVDTEAFF

v_gene: TRBV9
abundance: NA
d_gene: NA
j_gene: TRBJ2-5
CDR3nt: TGTGCCAGCAGCGTAGCTCTGCCAGCGCAGGGGATCCAAGAGACCCAGTACTTC
CDR3aa: CASSVALPAQGIQETQYF

v_gene: TRBV23-1
abundance: NA
d_gene: TRBD1
j_gene: TRBJ1-2
CDR3nt: TGCGCCAGCAGTACTAAGCGCCGGGACAGATCCTTTCCGCCCTATGGCTACACCTTC
CDR3aa: CASSTKRRDRSFPPYGYTF

v_gene: TRBV28
abundance: once
d_gene: NA
j_gene: TRBJ2-2
CDR3nt: TGTGCCAGCAGCTCCCTGAGGGTTAGTTCGGGCACCGGGGAGCTGTTTTTT
CDR3aa: CASSSLRVSSGTGELFF

v_gene: TRBV5-1
abundance: NA
d_gene: TRBD1
j_gene: TRBJ2-7
CDR3nt: TGCGCCAGCAGCCAGGGACAGACTTACGAGCAGTACTTC
CDR3aa: CASSQGQTYEQYF

v_gene: TRBV12-5
abundance: NA
d_gene: NA
j_gene: TRBJ2-1
CDR3nt: TGTGCTAGTGGTTTGCCCCACCCCGGGTCCTACTCCTACAATGAGCAGTTCTTC
CDR3aa: CASGLPHPGSYSYNEQFF

v_gene: TRBV15
abundance: few
d_gene: NA
j_gene: TRBJ2-3
CDR3nt: TGTGCCACCAGCAGAGCGGACAGTACTTTAGATACGCAGTATTTT
CDR3aa: CATSRADSTLDTQYF

v_gene: TRBV2
abundance: NA
d_gene: TRBD1
j_gene: TRBJ2-2
CDR3nt: TGTGCCAGCAGGAGGACAGGAAACACCGGGGAGCTGTTTTTT
CDR3aa: CASRRTGNTGELFF

v_gene: TRBV5-1
abundance: NA
d_gene: TRBD1
j_gene: TRBJ1-1
CDR3nt: TGCGCCAGCAGCCTAGGACAGGGTCGAGACACTGAAGCTTTCTTT
CDR3aa: CASSLGQGRDTEAFF

v_gene: TRBV6-1
abundance: NA
d_gene: NA
j_gene: TRBJ1-5
CDR3nt: TGTGCCAGCAGTTCCCTAACAGGATCCAATCAGCCCCAGCATTTT
CDR3aa: CASSSLTGSNQPQHF

v_gene: TRBV30
abundance: NA
d_gene: TRBD1
j_gene: TRBJ2-3
CDR3nt: TGTGCCTGGAGTGTACCTGGGACAGGGAGGTGGACAGATACGCAGTATTTT
CDR3aa: CAWSVPGTGRWTDTQYF

v_gene: TRBV30
abundance: NA
d_gene: NA
j_gene: TRBJ2-2
CDR3nt: TGTGCCTGGAGTGAGCAAGGGCGGGACACCGGGGAGCTGTTTTTT
CDR3aa: CAWSEQGRDTGELFF

v_gene: TRBV21-1
abundance: NA
d_gene: NA
j_gene: TRBJ2-1
CDR3nt: TGTGCCAGCAGCAAAAAAACCCCGGGACAGGTATACAATGAGCAGTTCTTC
CDR3aa: CASSKKTPGQVYNEQFF

v_gene: TRBV4-2
abundance: NA
d_gene: NA
j_gene: TRBJ2-2
CDR3nt: TGTGCCAGCAGCCGGAGCGGGACAAACACCGGGGAGCTGTTTTTT
CDR3aa: CASSRSGTNTGELFF

v_gene: TRBV11-1
abundance: NA
d_gene: TRBD1
j_gene: TRBJ2-5
CDR3nt: TGTGCCAGCAGCCCGGACAGGGTAGAGACCCAGTACTTC
CDR3aa: CASSPDRVETQYF